One sample yielded the 28 T cell receptor beta chains listed below, sequenced in a study of cytomegalovirus exposure and HLA in healthy donors. The study ran its PCR with 60 Vbeta and 13 Jbeta primers. Clones were sequenced by immunoSEQ multiplex PCR, and TCRdb holds only the in-frame ones, with some missing. The table shows around 130,000 clones, with about two thirds occurring only once. The sample taken for sequencing was PBMCs. Receptors were obtained from a woman aged 55-69 years in good health and CMV-seropositive.

V and J are TRBV6-6 and TRBJ1-1, with 10 positions matching TRBD1. V shed 7 bases, J shed 11 bases, and the junction held 10 bases outside the gene matches. This CDR3 has 13 residues. The V gene's germline CDR1 is MNHNY and CDR2 SVGAGI (reference sequence). The chain's CDR3 is CASTQTGGKDAFF. The CDR3 bases are TGTGCCAGCACCCAGACAGGGGGCAAGGATGCTTTCTTT.

V usage is TRBV7-6 and J usage is TRBJ1-6, with D perhaps matching TRBD1 (6 bases). The CDR3 is 14 amino acids. Germline assignment: CDR1 SGHVS and CDR2 FNYEAQ. Trimming took 5 bases from V and 12 from J, leaving 17 bases between them. DNA of the CDR3: TGTGCCAGCAGCCAGCCGGGACAAGAAAAACCCCTCCACTTT. It is translated as CASSQPGQEKPLHF.

Only a few counts were recorded for this clone. The CDR3 here is CASRGAYSLPQHF. As DNA, the CDR3 is TGTGCCAGCAGGGGGGCCTATTCATTACCCCAGCATTTT. V usage is TRBV2 and J usage is TRBJ1-5, with D tentatively TRBD1 (6 bases). Germline-derived CDR1 and CDR2 are SNHLY and FYNNEI. This CDR3 spans 13 amino acids. V was shortened by 6 bases and J by 10 bases, with 16 bases between the two germline ends. The complete variable domain, with remaining parts taken from reference TRBV2 and TRBJ1-5, reads EPEVTQTPSHQVTQMGQEVILRCVPISNHLYFYWYRQILGQKVEFLVSFYNNEISEKSEIFDDQFSVERPDGSNFTLKIRSTKLEDSAMYFCASRGAYSLPQHFGDGTRLSIL.

The rearrangement links TRBV15 to TRBJ2-7, with TRBD1 matching 11 bases. CDR1 and CDR2 (germline): LNHNV, YYDKDF (reference sequence). With V trimmed by 5 bases and J by 3 bases, 6 bases remained unmatched. The CDR3 is 15 residues long. CDR3 bases: TGTGCCACCAGCCCCAGGACAGGGGGCGGCTACGAGCAGTACTTC. Its translation is CATSPRTGGGYEQYF. The variable domain in full, completed from reference TRBV15 and TRBJ2-7, reads DAMVIQNPRYQVTQFGKPVTLSCSQTLNHNVMYWYQQKSSQAPKLLFHYYDKDFNNEADTPDNFQSRRPNTSFCFLDIRSPGLGDTAMYLCATSPRTGGGYEQYFGPGTRLTVT.

The chain is built from TRBV4-1 and TRBJ2-5; 8 bases match TRBD2. The J call is doubtful: the DNA matches TRBJ2-7 better. The CDR3 loop spans 17 amino acids. CDR1 and CDR2 from the germline V gene are MGHRA and YSYEKL. CDR3 in amino acids: CASSQGAGGSIPYEQYF. CDR3 in DNA: TGCGCCAGCAGCCAAGGGGCGGGGGGCTCCATCCCCTACGAGCAGTACTTC.

V and J are TRBV18 and TRBJ1-3; D is unresolved. The CDR3 length is 15 residues. V was shortened by 1 base and J by 4 bases, with 11 bases between the two germline ends. Germline lookup yields CDR1 KGHSH and CDR2 LQKENI. The CDR3 region has the DNA TGTGCCAGCTCACCACAACCGGGGTACGGAAACACCATATATTTT. This sequence encodes CASSPQPGYGNTIYF.

J is TRBJ1-2 and V is TRBV10-2; D may be TRBD1 (5 bases). The CDR3 is made up of 14 amino acids. Germline V gives CDR1 WSHSY, CDR2 SAAADI. Trimming removed 3 bases from V and 3 bases from J, with 11 bases in between. CDR3 DNA: TGCGCCAGCAGTGAATTCAGGGATTACTATGGCTACACCTTC. Its protein product is CASSEFRDYYGYTF.

The CDR3 DNA sequence: TGTGCCAGCGGGACAGGCTACGAGCAGTACTTC. Protein product: CASGTGYEQYF. The chain joins TRBV5-6 to TRBJ2-7, with 8 bases matching TRBD1. V was pared by 7 bases and J by 3 bases, with 0 bases of the junction left unmatched. This CDR3 is 11 amino acids long. CDR1 is SGHDT and CDR2 is YYEEEE in the germline V gene.

This chain joins TRBV10-3 and TRBJ2-7; TRBD1 is a possible D gene (5 bases). CDR3 length equals 15 residues. Trimming pared 0 bases from V and 6 bases from J, leaving 15 bases between. CDR1 is ENHRY and CDR2 is SYGVKD in the germline V gene. The CDR3 DNA follows: TGTGCCATCAGTGAGTCGTCAGGGAAGCGTGGCGAGCAGTACTTC. Translation: CAISESSGKRGEQYF.

V gene TRBV4-2 combines with J gene TRBJ2-5; 16 positions match TRBD2. With the DNA end fitting TRBJ2-7 better, the J assignment may be wrong. Germline V gene lookup returns CDR1 LGHNA and CDR2 YNFKEQ. The CDR3 sequence is 19 residues long. The DNA of the CDR3 is TGTGCCAGCAGCCAAACTCCCGGGACTAGCGGGGGGGCCCTCTACGAGCAGTACTTC. This translates into CASSQTPGTSGGALYEQYF.

This chain links TRBV6-5 with TRBJ2-1; a possible D gene is TRBD2 (5 bases). V lost 2 bases to trimming and J lost 9 bases, with 11 bases between them. Germline CDR1 reads MNHEY; CDR2 reads SVGAGI. The CDR3 is 13 residues long. The CDR3 reads CASSYGRAAEQFF. CDR3 in DNA: TGTGCCAGCAGTTACGGGCGGGCTGCTGAGCAGTTCTTC.

The chain uses TRBV19 and TRBJ2-1; 7 positions match TRBD2. The V segment lost 7 bases and the J segment 1 base; nucleotides outside the gene matches: 10. Germline CDR1 is LNHDA and CDR2 is SQIVND (reference sequence). The CDR3 contains 16 residues. As DNA, the CDR3 is TGTGCCAGTACTCGGTGGGATAGCGGGTCCTACAATGAGCAGTTCTTC. It yields the protein CASTRWDSGSYNEQFF.

V is TRBV2 and J is TRBJ2-1, with 15 positions matching TRBD2. V was pared by 9 bases and J by 0 bases, with 3 bases of the junction left unmatched. Germline V CDR1 and CDR2: SNHLY, FYNNEI. The CDR3 totals 16 residues. The CDR3 reads CARGLAGGSSYNEQFF. The CDR3 DNA reads as TGTGCCAGGGGACTAGCGGGGGGAAGCTCCTACAATGAGCAGTTCTTC.

The rearrangement joins TRBV13 to TRBJ1-2, with 7 bases fitting TRBD1. With 5 bases clipped from V and 7 bases from J, the junction kept 10 bases outside the gene matches. Germline-derived CDR1 and CDR2 are PRHDT and FYEKMQ (reference sequence). The CDR3 covers 14 residues. CDR3 coding DNA: TGTGCCAGCAGCGCGGGGACAGCTCTCCGTGGCTACACCTTC. Encoded protein: CASSAGTALRGYTF.

The rearrangement uses TRBV6-1 and TRBJ2-3, with 8 bases matching TRBD1. Losses at the gene ends were 6 bases for V and 2 bases for J; bases not matched to a gene: 7. Per the germline V gene, CDR1 is MNHNS and CDR2 is SASEGT. This CDR3 comprises 15 residues. The CDR3 nucleotides read TGTGCCAGCAGCAAACAGGGGGGAAACACAGATACGCAGTATTTT. Translated, it gives CASSKQGGNTDTQYF.

This chain links TRBV5-1 with TRBJ2-2, with TRBD2 as a possible D gene (5 bases). The CDR3 covers 15 residues. The V end was cut by 0 bases, the J end by 3 bases, with 9 bases between. Germline V gene sequence: CDR1 SGHRS, CDR2 YFSETQ. The CDR3 reads CASSLAEGDTGELFF. For the CDR3, the DNA is TGCGCCAGCAGCTTGGCCGAGGGAGACACCGGGGAGCTGTTTTTT.

J is TRBJ1-5 and V is TRBV2; D is perhaps TRBD1 (6 bases). Germline V gene lookup returns CDR1 SNHLY and CDR2 FYNNEI. Trimming removed 4 bases at V and 1 base at J, with 11 bases between. The CDR3 sequence is 15 residues long. This CDR3 is CASSGTALSNQPQHF. The CDR3 region has the DNA TGTGCCAGCAGTGGGACAGCCTTGAGCAATCAGCCCCAGCATTTT. Looking up the rest from reference TRBV2 and TRBJ1-5 gives the full variable domain: EPEVTQTPSHQVTQMGQEVILRCVPISNHLYFYWYRQILGQKVEFLVSFYNNEISEKSEIFDDQFSVERPDGSNFTLKIRSTKLEDSAMYFCASSGTALSNQPQHFGDGTRLSIL.

Only one count was recorded for this clone. This sequence joins TRBV10-1 and TRBJ1-1; no clear D. The CDR3 is made up of 14 amino acids. V lost 2 bases and J 1 base, leaving 8 bases between the germline ends. Germline V gene sequence: CDR1 WNHNN, CDR2 SYGVQD (reference sequence). DNA for the CDR3: TGCGCCAGCAGTGAGCGGGTGCCGAACACTGAAGCTTTCTTT. Its protein product is CASSERVPNTEAFF.

The chain carries TRBV6-6 and TRBJ1-5, with 8 positions matching TRBD1. V was clipped by 7 bases and J by 4 bases; unmatched bases: 6. There are 14 residues in the CDR3. Germline CDR1 and CDR2: MNHNY and SVGAGI (reference sequence). Written as DNA, the CDR3 is TGTGCCAGCACCTGGACAGGGTGGAATCAGCCCCAGCATTTT. This encodes CASTWTGWNQPQHF.

The chain couples TRBV14 to TRBJ2-1; D not resolved. V was cut by 4 bases and J by 3 bases, with 19 bases left in between. Germline V gives CDR1 SGHDN, CDR2 FVKESK. This CDR3 contains 17 residues. The CDR3 region is CASSPWAKTAIYNEQFF. The CDR3, as DNA: TGTGCCAGCAGCCCCTGGGCGAAAACCGCAATCTACAATGAGCAGTTCTTC.

The V gene is TRBV5-1, the J gene TRBJ2-1; TRBD2 matches 9 bases. Germline lookup yields CDR1 SGHRS and CDR2 YFSETQ. Trimming removed 5 bases from V and 6 bases from J; junction bases left unmatched: 3. This CDR3 is built from 13 residues. The CDR3 reads CASRSTSGNEQFF. The CDR3 region has the DNA TGCGCCAGCAGATCGACTAGCGGCAATGAGCAGTTCTTC.

The rearrangement joins TRBV19 to TRBJ1-2; 7 bases align to TRBD1. Trimming at V came to 5 bases and at J to 1 base, leaving 7 bases not matched to a gene. The germline gives CDR1 LNHDA, CDR2 SQIVND (reference sequence). This CDR3 spans 15 amino acids. CDR3 loop: CASSLTGTINYGYTF. The CDR3 nucleotides are TGTGCCAGTAGTCTGACAGGGACCATTAACTATGGCTACACCTTC. Full variable domain (missing parts from reference TRBV19 and TRBJ1-2): DGGITQSPKYLFRKEGQNVTLSCEQNLNHDAMYWYRQDPGQGLRLIYYSQIVNDFQKGDIAEGYSVSREKKESFPLTVTSAQKNPTAFYLCASSLTGTINYGYTFGSGTRLTVV.

V gene TRBV19 combines with J gene TRBJ1-3, with a weak D call TRBD1 (6 bases). The CDR3 loop spans 14 amino acids. V was pared by 2 bases and J by 8 bases, with 13 bases between. Germline V gene data show CDR1 as LNHDA and CDR2 as SQIVND (reference sequence). CDR3 region: CASSIQGSSDTIYF. The CDR3 coding sequence is TGTGCCAGTAGTATACAGGGGTCCTCTGACACCATATATTTT. Variable domain in full (rest from reference TRBV19 and TRBJ1-3): DGGITQSPKYLFRKEGQNVTLSCEQNLNHDAMYWYRQDPGQGLRLIYYSQIVNDFQKGDIAEGYSVSREKKESFPLTVTSAQKNPTAFYLCASSIQGSSDTIYFGEGSWLTVV.

This clone has a handful of counts. This sequence joins TRBV21-1 and TRBJ1-6. TRBV21-1 is a pseudogene locus. The length of the CDR3 is 10 residues. DNA of the CDR3: TGTGCCAGCAGCACCGTGTACCTCCACTTT. Translation: CASSTVYLHF.

This clone was counted once. The chain carries TRBV10-2 and TRBJ2-3; 11 nucleotides agree with TRBD2. The trim removed 6 bases at V and 4 bases at J, leaving 6 bases unmatched. This CDR3 region has 15 residues. Germline V CDR1 and CDR2: WSHSY, SAAADI. CDR3 amino acids: CASSRGGLAADTQYF. In DNA form, the CDR3 reads TGCGCCAGCAGCCGAGGGGGACTAGCGGCAGATACGCAGTATTTT.

The CDR3 DNA is TGTGCCAGCAGGACGTCACCACAGGTCCTCTATGGCTACACCTTC. It yields the protein CASRTSPQVLYGYTF. V gene TRBV2 combines with J gene TRBJ1-2; possible D gene TRBD1, 5 bases. This CDR3 is 15 amino acids long. V lost 6 bases to trimming and J lost 4 bases, with 18 bases between them. Germline V gene sequence: CDR1 SNHLY, CDR2 FYNNEI.

The chain combines TRBV6-1 with TRBJ1-4; TRBD1 might be the D (5 bases). Germline V gene sequence: CDR1 MNHNS, CDR2 SASEGT. V was cut by 3 bases and J by 0 bases, with 14 bases left in between. This CDR3 spans 17 amino acids. The chain's CDR3 is CASSDWRQHSTNEKLFF. DNA of the CDR3: TGTGCCAGCAGTGACTGGCGACAGCACTCAACTAATGAAAAACTGTTTTTT.

The count of this clone is one. The gene calls are TRBV4-1 and TRBJ1-5; the D is unclear. CDR1 and CDR2 from the germline V gene are MGHRA and YSYEKL. The CDR3 contains 15 residues. V was pared by 0 bases and J by 6 bases, with 12 bases between. Here the CDR3 DNA reads TGCGCCAGCAGCCAAGATATAGTTAGAGGTCAGCCCCAGCATTTT. Translating it yields CASSQDIVRGQPQHF.